Each of the 14 T cell receptor beta chains below was sequenced from the same sample in a study of response to subunit inactivated influenza vaccine. TCRdb redid the calling of the RT-PCR reads with MiXCR, one entry per CDR3 protein. The sample lists about 540,000 distinct CDR3 sequences; approximately 22% were seen once. These data also formed part of another study, on T cells expressing NK-cell markers. That publication notes: TCR beta libraries carry UMIs added by 5'RACE template switching.

The input for sequencing was CD4+ T cells sorted from PBMCs, taken 11 to 12 days after vaccination. These receptors all come from a man between 45 and 60 years old who received an inactivated influenza vaccine.

V and J are TRBV20-1 and TRBJ1-4; 9 bases fit TRBD1. There are 15 residues in the CDR3. Per the germline V gene, CDR1 is DFQATT and CDR2 is SNEGSKA (reference sequence). J lost 6 bases, V lost 3 bases, and 8 bases had no gene match. The CDR3 reads CSASDRGISDEKLFF. The DNA of the CDR3 is TGCAGTGCTAGTGACAGGGGGATTAGCGATGAAAAACTGTTTTTT.

In its sample, this clonotype was seen a few times. The chain links TRBV28 to TRBJ2-1, with D possibly TRBD2 on 5 matching bases. The V gene's germline CDR1 is MDHEN and CDR2 SYDVKM. The CDR3 has 13 residues. V lost 5 bases and J lost 10, with 15 bases in between. As DNA, the CDR3 is TGTGCCAGCAGTCGACCCAGAGAGGGCGAGCAGTTCTTC. Translation gives CASSRPREGEQFF.

The V call is TRBV29-1, the J call TRBJ2-7; 9 bases are shared with TRBD1. Germline CDR1 SQVTM, CDR2 ANQGSEA. The CDR3 is made up of 13 amino acids. Trimming removed 4 bases from V and 5 bases from J; junction bases left unmatched: 6. The chain's CDR3 is CSVGGQGWNEQYF. The CDR3 nucleotides are TGCAGCGTTGGAGGACAGGGGTGGAACGAGCAGTACTTC.

This clonotype was found a few times. The J gene is TRBJ1-2, the V gene TRBV4-2; no firm D call. Germline V lookup: CDR1 LGHNA, CDR2 YNFKEQ. V was clipped by 1 base and J by 0 bases, with 15 bases between them. The CDR3 is 17 amino acids. The CDR3 DNA reads as TGTGCCAGCAGCCAAGTTCAGCAGGCGGCTTCTAACTATGGCTACACCTTC. It yields the protein CASSQVQQAASNYGYTF.

The chain joins TRBV21-1 to TRBJ1-4; TRBD1, as called in the table, went unchecked against the DNA. TRBV21-1 is a recognized pseudogene. The CDR3 runs to 14 residues. The CDR3 bases are TGTGCCAGCAGCCGCGGGACAGGGGATGAAAAACTGTTTTTT. Amino acid sequence: CASSRGTGDEKLFF.

The genes are TRBV7-6 and TRBJ2-1, with D possibly TRBD1 on 6 matching bases. Trimming cost V 5 bases and J 2 bases, with 13 bases left between them. The CDR3 loop spans 15 amino acids. Germline CDR1 SGHVS, CDR2 FNYEAQ. The CDR3 DNA follows: TGTGCCAGCAGCGTCGGGACACCTGCCTACAATGAGCAGTTCTTC. Translating gives CASSVGTPAYNEQFF.

This chain uses TRBV9 with TRBJ2-4; D perhaps matches TRBD1 (6 bases). V lost 0 bases, J lost 2 bases, and 9 bases lay in between. The CDR3 totals 15 residues. Germline V lookup: CDR1 SGDLS, CDR2 YYNGEE. The CDR3 DNA sequence: TGTGCCAGCAGCGTAGCGACAGGAACCAAAAACATTCAGTACTTC. Translating it yields CASSVATGTKNIQYF.

This chain links TRBV7-9 with TRBJ1-1; 7 nucleotides align to TRBD1. This CDR3 spans 14 amino acids. CDR1 SEHNR and CDR2 FQNEAQ come from the germline V gene (reference sequence). V gave up 4 bases and J gave up 6 bases; unmatched junction bases: 8. CDR3 sequence reads: CASSSDKTGPEAFF. Written as DNA, the CDR3 is TGTGCCAGCAGCTCCGATAAGACAGGGCCTGAAGCTTTCTTT.

This clonotype has just a few counts. V is TRBV20-1 and J is TRBJ2-7; 9 nucleotides align to TRBD1. With V trimmed by 5 bases and J by 3 bases, 8 bases remained unmatched. In germline, CDR1 is DFQATT, CDR2 SNEGSKA (reference sequence). There are 14 residues in the CDR3. The CDR3 sequence is CSAQTGGAGYEQYF. The CDR3 region has the DNA TGCAGTGCTCAAACAGGGGGCGCAGGCTACGAGCAGTACTTC.

V usage is TRBV4-1 and J usage is TRBJ2-7; 10 positions agree with TRBD2. CDR1 MGHRA and CDR2 YSYEKL come from the germline V gene. The length of the CDR3 is 17 residues. V was clipped by 1 base and J by 2 bases; unmatched bases: 8. CDR3 nucleotides: TGCGCCAGCAGCCAAGCTTGGGCTAGCGGGGGCACCTACGAGCAGTACTTC. Encoded protein: CASSQAWASGGTYEQYF.

This clonotype was seen a few times. The chain joins TRBV10-3 to TRBJ2-1; 8 nucleotides match TRBD2. CDR1 is ENHRY and CDR2 is SYGVKD in the germline V gene. V lost 10 bases, J lost 6 bases, and 11 bases stayed unmatched. This CDR3 comprises 14 residues. CDR3 in DNA: TGTGCCACGAATACGGGAGGGGGATCCAATGAGCAGTTCTTC. This sequence encodes CATNTGGGSNEQFF.

CDR3 nucleotides: TGTGCCAGCAGTGATATGACTCCAAACACCGGGGAGCTGTTTTTT. Encoded protein: CASSDMTPNTGELFF. The rearrangement links TRBV6-1 to TRBJ2-2; no clear D. The CDR3 spans 15 residues. Germline values: CDR1 MNHNS, CDR2 SASEGT. Trimming removed 3 bases from V and 2 bases from J, with 10 bases in between.

In this sample, this clonotype turned up a few times. The genes are TRBV11-2 and TRBJ2-3; D gene uncertain. The ends were cut back, 5 bases at V and 0 bases at J, with 9 bases in the middle. This CDR3 is 14 amino acids long. Germline assignment: CDR1 SGHAT and CDR2 FQNNGV. The CDR3 DNA reads TGTGCCAGCAGCCATGGACGCAGCACAGATACGCAGTATTTT. The encoded protein is CASSHGRSTDTQYF.

The V and J genes are TRBV29-1 and TRBJ2-1, with TRBD2 matching 11 bases. The CDR3 totals 15 residues. CDR1 is SQVTM, CDR2 ANQGSEA, per germline. The J segment lost 3 bases and the V segment lost 7 bases, leaving 8 bases of the junction unmatched. As DNA, the CDR3 is TGCAGCGCCTCAGCTAGCGGGAGGTTCTACAATGAGCAGTTCTTC. Translation gives CSASASGRFYNEQFF.